One and the same sample provided the 29 T cell receptor beta chains below, sequenced in a study of T cell changes during pregnancy in multiple sclerosis (dated by TCRdb to the late 2010s). The library was generated by the immunoSEQ multiplex PCR assay. Sourced from immuneACCESS, this table was stored by TCRdb with only in-frame sequences that have V and J called. A share of the clones is absent; for the studies checked, an unresolved V gene accounts for under half, and the remainder has no known explanation. In this sample the table shows around 75,000 clones, approximately 95% of which occur a single time. The top ten constitute 0.11% to 0.15% of the sample. Sample: CD4+ T cells from peripheral blood mononuclear cells, taken after pregnancy. The receptor source for this set is a female donor with multiple sclerosis, enrolled in a pregnancy study.

The chain combines TRBV11-1 with TRBJ2-3; 8 bases fit TRBD2. The CDR3 is 17 amino acids. The J segment lost 2 bases and the V segment lost 5 bases, leaving 12 bases of the junction unmatched. From germline, CDR1 is SGHAT and CDR2 FQDESV (reference sequence). CDR3 DNA: TGTGCCAGCAGCGCGAGCGGGAGCGGTCGTCCCACAGATACGCAGTATTTT. Translation: CASSASGSGRPTDTQYF. Variable domain in full (rest from reference TRBV11-1 and TRBJ2-3): EAEVAQSPRYKITEKSQAVAFWCDPISGHATLYWYRQILGQGPELLVQFQDESVVDDSQLPKDRFSAERLKGVDSTLKIQPAELGDSAMYLCASSASGSGRPTDTQYFGPGTRLTVL.

This chain connects TRBV28 to TRBJ2-7; 9 bases map to TRBD1. CDR1 and CDR2 from the germline V gene are MDHEN and SYDVKM. V lost 7 bases, J lost 5 bases, and 9 bases stayed unmatched. The CDR3 runs to 14 residues. The CDR3 DNA sequence: TGTGCCAGCAAGGGGGGGACAGGGATCAACGAGCAGTACTTC. It encodes CASKGGTGINEQYF.

The V gene is TRBV15, the J gene TRBJ2-7, with no clear D. Germline-derived CDR1 and CDR2 are LNHNV and YYDKDF (reference sequence). V was pared by 3 bases and J by 4 bases, with 4 bases between. The CDR3 spans 11 residues. This chain's CDR3 is CATSSQYEQYF. DNA of the CDR3: TGTGCCACCAGCAGTCAATACGAGCAGTACTTC.

The chain recombines TRBV5-4 with TRBJ1-1; TRBD1 matches 9 bases. The germline V gene encodes CDR1 SGHNT and CDR2 YYREEE (reference sequence). The CDR3 is 14 residues long. With V trimmed by 2 bases and J by 8 bases, 7 bases remained unmatched. The CDR3 is CASSLPDRGTEAFF. DNA of the CDR3: TGTGCCAGCAGCTTACCGGACAGGGGAACCGAAGCTTTCTTT.

The genes are TRBV2 and TRBJ2-3; 14 nucleotides match TRBD2. V was pared by 6 bases and J by 1 base, with 9 bases of the junction left unmatched. CDR1 and CDR2 from the germline V gene are SNHLY and FYNNEI. The CDR3 runs 18 residues. The CDR3 loop is CASRRGLAGVLGTDTQYF. CDR3 DNA: TGTGCCAGCAGGAGGGGACTAGCGGGAGTGTTGGGCACAGATACGCAGTATTTT.

The V call is TRBV30, the J call TRBJ1-2; D is possibly TRBD1 (5 bases). This CDR3 comprises 15 residues. Trimming stripped 3 bases from V and 3 bases from J, with 17 bases between. The germline CDR1 and CDR2 sequences are GTSNPN and SVGIG (reference sequence). In nucleotides, the CDR3 is TGTGCCTGGAGACCTCCAGGGCCTGGGCACTATGGCTACACCTTC. As protein: CAWRPPGPGHYGYTF.

V is TRBV9 and J is TRBJ2-3; 10 bases line up with TRBD2. The CDR3 has 15 amino acids. Germline trimming cut 2 bases from V and 3 bases from J; bases unmatched to any gene: 3. Germline V gene sequence: CDR1 SGDLS, CDR2 YYNGEE. CDR3 in amino acids: CASSVRAGGTDTQYF. CDR3 nucleotide sequence: TGTGCCAGCAGCGTTAGAGCGGGAGGGACAGATACGCAGTATTTT.

The chain combines TRBV6-6 with TRBJ2-3; 11 bases line up with TRBD2. Germline CDR1 and CDR2: MNHNY and SVGAGI (reference sequence). CDR3 length equals 16 residues. V lost 7 bases to trimming and J lost 2 bases; unmatched junction nucleotides: 8. As DNA, the CDR3 is TGTGCCAGCAAAAGCCCGACTAGCGGGAACACAGATACGCAGTATTTT. It translates to CASKSPTSGNTDTQYF.

The chain is built from TRBV2 and TRBJ1-1, with a tentative D call TRBD1 (5 bases). The germline gives CDR1 SNHLY, CDR2 FYNNEI. The V end was cut by 8 bases, the J end by 0 bases, with 10 bases between. This CDR3 spans 13 amino acids. The CDR3 bases are TGTGCCAGCGGGGGGTCCCTGAACACTGAAGCTTTCTTT. This gives the protein CASGGSLNTEAFF.

The rearrangement joins TRBV30 to TRBJ2-5; 16 nucleotides line up with TRBD2. Germline CDR1 GTSNPN, CDR2 SVGIG (reference sequence). The V segment lost 0 bases and the J segment 7 bases; nucleotides outside the gene matches: 11. The CDR3 is 18 residues long. Here the CDR3 DNA reads TGTGCCTGGAGTGTAGGGACTAGCGGGAGGGCCGGGGACGGGACCCAGTACTTC. Translated, it gives CAWSVGTSGRAGDGTQYF.

V and J are TRBV5-1 and TRBJ2-7; TRBD1 matches at 11 bases. The CDR3 is 16 residues long. Germline V CDR1 and CDR2: SGHRS, YFSETQ. The trim removed 1 base at V and 2 bases at J, leaving 5 bases unmatched. CDR3: CASSLSGTGGPYEQYF. CDR3 nucleotides: TGCGCCAGCAGCTTGTCAGGGACAGGGGGACCCTACGAGCAGTACTTC.

V is TRBV29-1 and J is TRBJ2-1, with 7 bases fitting TRBD2. The CDR3 covers 13 residues. CDR1 SQVTM and CDR2 ANQGSEA come from the germline V gene. Germline trimming cut 7 bases from V and 1 base from J; bases unmatched to any gene: 4. The CDR3 sequence is CSGGGRSYNEQFF. CDR3 DNA: TGCAGCGGGGGGGGGAGGTCCTACAATGAGCAGTTCTTC.

The chain uses TRBV29-1 and TRBJ1-1; TRBD1 agrees at 7 bases. CDR3 length equals 10 residues. V shed 7 bases, J shed 7 bases, and the junction held 3 bases outside the gene matches. The germline gives CDR1 SQVTM, CDR2 ANQGSEA. This chain's CDR3 is CSAGTVEAFF. The CDR3 bases are TGCAGCGCGGGGACAGTTGAAGCTTTCTTT.

V gene TRBV5-1 combines with J gene TRBJ1-2; perhaps TRBD1 as D (6 bases). Per the germline V gene, CDR1 is SGHRS and CDR2 is YFSETQ. CDR3 length equals 13 residues. Trimming took off 4 bases at V and 4 bases at J, with 11 bases between the two ends. The CDR3 is CASSRDTSYGYTF. The CDR3 DNA sequence: TGCGCCAGCAGCCGGGACACGAGCTATGGCTACACCTTC. The full variable domain, rest sourced from reference TRBV5-1 and TRBJ1-2, is KAGVTQTPRYLIKTRGQQVTLSCSPISGHRSVSWYQQTPGQGLQFLFEYFSETQRNKGNFPGRFSGRQFSNSRSEMNVSTLELGDSALYLCASSRDTSYGYTFGSGTRLTVV.

In this sample, this clone turned up once. The V gene is TRBV7-9, the J gene TRBJ1-2; no reliable D call. The CDR3 length is 13 residues. With 5 bases removed from V and 6 bases from J, the gap between germline ends came to 13 bases. CDR1 and CDR2 from the germline V gene are SEHNR and FQNEAQ (reference sequence). This CDR3 reads CASSEGAGDGYTF. As DNA, the CDR3 is TGTGCCAGCAGCGAGGGCGCGGGCGATGGCTACACCTTC.

The chain couples TRBV27 to TRBJ2-5, with D maybe TRBD1 (6 bases). CDR3 size: 16 residues. The V gene's germline CDR1 is MNHEY and CDR2 SMNVEV (reference sequence). With 5 bases removed from V and 5 bases from J, the gap between germline ends came to 21 bases. The DNA of the CDR3 is TGTGCCAGCAGTCCTTCCATGACCACAGGGTGGGAGACCCAGTACTTC. Translated: CASSPSMTTGWETQYF.

J is TRBJ2-1 and V is TRBV27; TRBD1 matches at 8 bases. Germline assignment: CDR1 MNHEY and CDR2 SMNVEV (reference sequence). V lost 5 bases and J lost 9; bases outside the gene matches: 9. This CDR3 comprises 14 residues. The DNA for the CDR3 is TGTGCCAGCAGTACCAGGACAGGGCCCCTTGAGCAGTTCTTC. Translating gives CASSTRTGPLEQFF.

This chain links TRBV25-1 with TRBJ2-3; 7 bases fit TRBD2. The V segment lost 3 bases and the J segment 2 bases; nucleotides outside the gene matches: 8. Germline V gives CDR1 MGHDK, CDR2 SYGVNS. The length of the CDR3 is 16 residues. The CDR3 loop reads CASSDQLATTTDTQYF. For the CDR3, the DNA is TGTGCCAGCAGTGATCAACTAGCGACTACCACAGATACGCAGTATTTT.

The chain carries TRBV27 and TRBJ1-5, with 9 bases matching TRBD1. From germline, CDR1 is MNHEY and CDR2 SMNVEV (reference sequence). The V gene end was trimmed by 7 bases and the J gene end by 8 bases; junction bases not matched to a gene: 3. This CDR3 comprises 12 residues. The CDR3 bases are TGTGCCAGCAAGACAGGGGGTAAGCCCCAGCATTTT. Encoded protein: CASKTGGKPQHF.

The gene calls are TRBV7-3 and TRBJ2-1; TRBD2 aligns across 7 bases. CDR1 SGHTA and CDR2 FQGTGA come from the germline V gene. CDR3 length equals 16 residues. Germline trimming cut 2 bases from V and 5 bases from J; bases unmatched to any gene: 9. CDR3 protein: CASSLHPAGLNNEQFF. CDR3 in DNA: TGTGCCAGCAGCTTACATCCAGCGGGATTAAACAATGAGCAGTTCTTC.

The chain carries TRBV10-3 and TRBJ1-1; TRBD1 might be the D (6 bases). Trimming removed 6 bases from V and 2 bases from J, with 13 bases in between. The CDR3 has 14 residues. Germline loops: CDR1 ENHRY, CDR2 SYGVKD. The CDR3 DNA reads TGTGCCATCAGATCGACAGGAGCAAACACTGAAGCTTTCTTT. Its protein is CAIRSTGANTEAFF.

V is TRBV11-3 and J is TRBJ2-2; 9 nucleotides align to TRBD2. J was trimmed by 3 bases and V by 2 bases; bases with no gene match: 13. CDR1 SGHNT and CDR2 YENEEA come from the germline V gene. This CDR3 is built from 19 residues. CDR3 in amino acids: CASSLSFAGGGSDTGELFF. DNA for the CDR3: TGTGCCAGCAGCTTATCGTTTGCGGGAGGGGGCAGCGACACCGGGGAGCTGTTTTTT.

The chain recombines TRBV30 with TRBJ2-7; 10 bases agree with TRBD2. The CDR3 extends over 15 amino acids. Germline-derived CDR1 and CDR2 are GTSNPN and SVGIG (reference sequence). V lost 8 bases to trimming and J lost 2 bases; unmatched junction nucleotides: 12. Here the CDR3 reads CASSGRAASAYEQYF. The CDR3 DNA sequence: TGTGCCAGCAGCGGGAGGGCCGCATCAGCCTACGAGCAGTACTTC.

The V call is TRBV7-9, the J call TRBJ2-3; 12 positions agree with TRBD2. After removal of 2 bases from V and 12 bases from J, the junction contained 9 bases not matched to a gene. The CDR3 runs to 15 residues. Per the germline V gene, CDR1 is SEHNR and CDR2 is FQNEAQ (reference sequence). This CDR3 is CASSLIGTSGPPQYF. CDR3 DNA sequence: TGTGCCAGCAGCTTAATCGGGACTAGCGGGCCCCCCCAGTATTTT.

The rearrangement uses TRBV6-6 and TRBJ1-2; 7 bases agree with TRBD1. V gave up 5 bases and J gave up 6 bases; unmatched junction bases: 3. This CDR3 has 12 residues. Looked up from germline, CDR1 is MNHNY and CDR2 is SVGAGI (reference sequence). The CDR3 is CASSLDRDGYTF. The CDR3 DNA follows: TGTGCCAGCAGTCTCGACAGGGATGGCTACACCTTC.

The chain recombines TRBV5-4 with TRBJ2-5, with 7 positions matching TRBD2. This CDR3 is built from 14 residues. Germline V lookup: CDR1 SGHNT, CDR2 YYREEE (reference sequence). Trimming removed 4 bases from V and 5 bases from J; junction bases left unmatched: 8. CDR3 amino acids: CASSRGVSPETQYF. DNA for the CDR3: TGTGCCAGCAGCCGGGGGGTTTCCCCGGAGACCCAGTACTTC.

This sequence joins TRBV7-9 and TRBJ2-1; TRBD2 matches at 14 bases. The trim removed 1 base at V and 12 bases at J, leaving 17 bases unmatched. CDR1 is SEHNR, CDR2 FQNEAQ, per germline (reference sequence). This CDR3 comprises 19 residues. Written as DNA, the CDR3 is TGTGCCAGCAGCTTAGGGTCGGCGGGGACTAGCGGGAGATACGGCGTGCAGTTCTTC. Protein sequence: CASSLGSAGTSGRYGVQFF.

This sequence joins TRBV5-5 and TRBJ2-7, with D perhaps matching TRBD1 (5 bases). CDR1 is SGHKS and CDR2 is YYEKEE in the germline V gene (reference sequence). Trimming cost V 4 bases and J 0 bases, with 14 bases left between them. The CDR3 contains 15 residues. CDR3 in amino acids: CASSLAQGHSYEQYF. For the CDR3, the DNA is TGTGCCAGCAGCCTGGCCCAGGGCCACTCCTACGAGCAGTACTTC.

V and J are TRBV19 and TRBJ2-7; 7 nucleotides line up with TRBD2. Losses at the gene ends were 4 bases for V and 7 bases for J; bases not matched to a gene: 10. CDR3 length: 14 residues. Looked up from germline, CDR1 is LNHDA and CDR2 is SQIVND (reference sequence). The CDR3 coding sequence is TGTGCCAGTAGTACCGGACTAGACACCAGGGAGCAGTACTTC. Amino acids: CASSTGLDTREQYF.